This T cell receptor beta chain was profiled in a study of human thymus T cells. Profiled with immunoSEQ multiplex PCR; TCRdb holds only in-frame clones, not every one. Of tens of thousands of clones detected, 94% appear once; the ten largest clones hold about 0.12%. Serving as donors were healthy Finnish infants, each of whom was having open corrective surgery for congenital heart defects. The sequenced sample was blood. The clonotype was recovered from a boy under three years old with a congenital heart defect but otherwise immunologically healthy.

The CDR3 region is CASSLVAHEQYF. As DNA, the CDR3 is TGTGCCAGCAGCTTAGTGGCCCACGAGCAGTACTTC. The chain is built from TRBV7-9 and TRBJ2-7, with no clear D. Per germline, CDR1 SEHNR and CDR2 FQNEAQ (reference sequence). CDR3 length equals 12 residues. V lost 1 base and J lost 5, with 6 bases in between.